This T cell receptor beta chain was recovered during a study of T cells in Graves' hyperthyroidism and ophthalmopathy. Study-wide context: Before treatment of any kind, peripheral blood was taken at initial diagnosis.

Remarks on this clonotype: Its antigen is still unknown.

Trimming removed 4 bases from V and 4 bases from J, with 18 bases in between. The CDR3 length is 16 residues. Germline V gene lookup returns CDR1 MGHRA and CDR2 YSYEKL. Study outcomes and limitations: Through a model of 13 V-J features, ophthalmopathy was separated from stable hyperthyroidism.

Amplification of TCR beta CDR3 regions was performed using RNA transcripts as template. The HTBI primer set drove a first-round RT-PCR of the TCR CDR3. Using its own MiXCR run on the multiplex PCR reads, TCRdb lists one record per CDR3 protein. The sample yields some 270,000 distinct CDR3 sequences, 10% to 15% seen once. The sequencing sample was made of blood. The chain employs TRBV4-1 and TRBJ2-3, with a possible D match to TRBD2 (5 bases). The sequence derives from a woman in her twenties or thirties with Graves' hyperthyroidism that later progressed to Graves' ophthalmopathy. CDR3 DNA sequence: TGCGCCAGCAGCCCCCCGGGGAATAAATGGGCAGATACGCAGTATTTT. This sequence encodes CASSPPGNKWADTQYF.